This TCR beta chain originates from a study of beta chain features in type 1 diabetes. Study overall: All of the samples together had around 110,000,000 sorted cells examined. Overall study results and limits: When Type 1 diabetes patients were examined, their TCRB CDR3s proved moderately but significantly shorter in all four CD4+ subsets.

CDR1 is SGDLS, CDR2 YYNGEE, per germline. The CDR3 loop spans 12 amino acids. V lost 0 bases and J 6 bases, leaving 4 bases between the germline ends. This clone has more than one count but fewer than ten. Its antigen is as yet unknown. Every bit of the isolated RNA underwent reverse transcription, so sequencing read expressed TCRB transcripts. Method: immunoSEQ multiplex PCR; TCRdb's copy keeps in-frame clones and lacks some. In the table there are around 100,000 clones, 25% to 35% of which are singletons. This chain joins TRBV9 and TRBJ2-1, with no clear D. The specimen sequenced was central memory CD4+ T cells from blood. The clonotype comes from a woman aged 18-30 years with type 1 diabetes. The CDR3 DNA follows: TGTGCCAGCAGCGTAGCGTTCAATGAGCAGTTCTTC. This encodes CASSVAFNEQFF.